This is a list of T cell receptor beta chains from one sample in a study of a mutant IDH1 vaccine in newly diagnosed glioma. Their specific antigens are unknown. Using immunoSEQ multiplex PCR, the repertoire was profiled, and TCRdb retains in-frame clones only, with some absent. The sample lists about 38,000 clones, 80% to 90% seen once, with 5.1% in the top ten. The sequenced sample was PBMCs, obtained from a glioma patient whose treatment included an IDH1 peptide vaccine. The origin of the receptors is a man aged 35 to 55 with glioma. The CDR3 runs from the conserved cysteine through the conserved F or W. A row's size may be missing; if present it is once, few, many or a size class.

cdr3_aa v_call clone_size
CASSTRGAGELFF TRBV7-2 once
CAWTGSSYEQYF TRBV30 few
CASSQAPGTGGHEQYF TRBV4-3 few
CASSQDAGTSDHEQFF TRBV4-3 NA
CASSVEGLAGVLDGELFF TRBV9 NA
CASNWPRGGGRGELFF TRBV7-2 once
CASSLRDRALTDTQYF TRBV4-3 NA
CASSQGHRLLYEQYF TRBV6-1 NA
CSVEGPGVQTEAFF TRBV29-1 few
CASSLAGANTGELFF TRBV7-3 NA
CSAREATEAFF TRBV20-1 medium-sized
CASSPPDRANTF TRBV7-2 NA
CASSSGQGLGELFF TRBV11-1 NA
CASSPGSSYEQYF TRBV10-3 NA
CASSQGAGTGELFF TRBV19 NA
CASSFGSRGTNEKLFF TRBV7-4 NA
CAWNRANTEAFF TRBV30 few
CASSFGTLGSVSGNTIYF TRBV5-1 NA
CASRPLTGGLVEAFF TRBV7-9 NA